These T cell receptor beta chains were read from a single sample in a study of T cell repertoires in cytomegalovirus infection. MiXCR, run by TCRdb on the reads, gives a single entry per CDR3 protein. Of roughly 630,000 distinct CDR3 sequences listed, roughly 24% are singletons. Material: CD8+ T cells from PBMCs. These receptors all stem from a human donor in good health (CMV status not recorded). Some clones in this sample may be carry-over from other donors' samples. CDR3s include the opening cysteine and the closing phenylalanine or tryptophan.

j_gene: TRBJ2-5
v_gene: TRBV23-1
CDR3aa: CASSQSETQYF

j_gene: TRBJ2-1
v_gene: TRBV5-6
CDR3aa: CASSLSEQGAWNEQFF

j_gene: TRBJ2-7
v_gene: TRBV7-7
CDR3aa: CASSSGTSYEQYF

j_gene: TRBJ1-5
v_gene: TRBV28
CDR3aa: CASTETNQPQHF

j_gene: TRBJ2-5
v_gene: TRBV2
CDR3aa: CASSDPGTGGETQYF

j_gene: TRBJ2-1
v_gene: TRBV27
CDR3aa: CASSPGFQAYNEQFF

j_gene: TRBJ2-5
v_gene: TRBV20-1
CDR3aa: CSANPGDRNQETQYF

j_gene: TRBJ2-2
v_gene: TRBV6-2/TRBV6-3
CDR3aa: CASRSSILTGEVTGELFF

j_gene: TRBJ2-4
v_gene: TRBV2
CDR3aa: CASTSSNGRTKNIQYF

j_gene: TRBJ1-5
v_gene: TRBV20-1
CDR3aa: CSTRPTDRYSNQPQHF

j_gene: TRBJ1-5
v_gene: TRBV4-1
CDR3aa: CTSSQDTGADQPQHF

j_gene: TRBJ2-2
v_gene: TRBV12-3/TRBV12-4
CDR3aa: CASRRGQTTGELFF

j_gene: TRBJ2-3
v_gene: TRBV27
CDR3aa: CASQGKIASTDTQYF

j_gene: TRBJ2-3
v_gene: TRBV19
CDR3aa: CASKTSGGSRTQYF

j_gene: TRBJ2-6
v_gene: TRBV2
CDR3aa: CASSDGSRSSGANVLTF

j_gene: TRBJ2-3
v_gene: TRBV7-9
CDR3aa: CASSLPGLAGDTQYF

j_gene: TRBJ2-7
v_gene: TRBV2
CDR3aa: CASIGRVYEQYF

j_gene: TRBJ2-7
v_gene: TRBV20-1
CDR3aa: CSARVATAYEQYF

j_gene: TRBJ1-1
v_gene: TRBV14
CDR3aa: CASRQTGTTEAFF

j_gene: TRBJ2-3
v_gene: TRBV18
CDR3aa: CASSPTSGTQYF

j_gene: TRBJ2-1
v_gene: TRBV12-3/TRBV12-4
CDR3aa: CATGLASEQFF

j_gene: TRBJ1-5
v_gene: TRBV12-3/TRBV12-4
CDR3aa: CASSSNRDSSRQPQHF

j_gene: TRBJ2-3
v_gene: TRBV29-1
CDR3aa: CSAAYPRGAPTDTQYF

j_gene: TRBJ2-5
v_gene: TRBV24-1
CDR3aa: CATSDPLIQETQYF

j_gene: TRBJ2-1
v_gene: TRBV19
CDR3aa: CASSPVEGSEQFF

j_gene: TRBJ1-5
v_gene: TRBV7-8
CDR3aa: CASSDDRRLQPQHF

j_gene: TRBJ1-2
v_gene: TRBV7-9
CDR3aa: CASSLGSGADDGYTF

j_gene: TRBJ2-1
v_gene: TRBV2
CDR3aa: CASSEVGRGQDNEQFF

j_gene: TRBJ2-3
v_gene: TRBV2
CDR3aa: CASSEGYKEPTDTQYF

j_gene: TRBJ1-3
v_gene: TRBV27
CDR3aa: CASIGQGRSGNTIYF

j_gene: TRBJ2-7
v_gene: TRBV15
CDR3aa: CATSRVGSGPPYEQYF

j_gene: TRBJ1-4
v_gene: TRBV2
CDR3aa: CASLEDTTEKLFF

j_gene: TRBJ2-7
v_gene: TRBV5-1
CDR3aa: CASSLWDRDNDEQYF

j_gene: TRBJ2-2
v_gene: TRBV6-6
CDR3aa: CASSTVRGWAPNTGELFF

j_gene: TRBJ2-7
v_gene: TRBV27
CDR3aa: CASSLVAGGSEQYF

j_gene: TRBJ2-1
v_gene: TRBV7-3
CDR3aa: CASSFSPDSYNEQFF

j_gene: TRBJ1-6
v_gene: TRBV14
CDR3aa: CASSQGLVTGSYNSPLHF

j_gene: TRBJ1-2
v_gene: TRBV5-1
CDR3aa: CASSSDPDSSYGYTF

j_gene: TRBJ2-7
v_gene: TRBV29-1
CDR3aa: CSVEISSYEQYF

j_gene: TRBJ1-4
v_gene: TRBV4-1
CDR3aa: CASSQVMPGFEEKLFF

j_gene: TRBJ1-1
v_gene: TRBV28
CDR3aa: CASSSPQGLDTEAFF

j_gene: TRBJ1-4
v_gene: TRBV6-2/TRBV6-3
CDR3aa: CASSWETGENEKLFF

j_gene: TRBJ2-2
v_gene: TRBV7-9
CDR3aa: CASRDAGELFF

j_gene: TRBJ2-5
v_gene: TRBV3-1
CDR3aa: CASSHNSGGEYQETQYF

j_gene: TRBJ1-2
v_gene: TRBV29-1
CDR3aa: CSVGPQGVHGYTF